The 15 T cell receptor beta chains below all came from one sample that was sequenced in a study of CD8 T cells in Susac syndrome. Random hexamers primed reverse transcription of about 0.5 to 1 ug RNA. Via MiXCR, TCRdb re-called the immunoSEQ multiplex PCR reads, giving one row per CDR3 protein. This table has a few hundred thousand distinct CDR3 sequences, about 94% appearing once. Sequences were obtained from CD4+ T cells from PBMCs. Receptors were obtained from a human donor with Susac syndrome.

The chain employs TRBV2 and TRBJ1-2; D gene uncertain. Germline CDR1 and CDR2: SNHLY and FYNNEI. V was clipped by 7 bases and J by 4 bases, with 10 bases between them. The CDR3 sequence is 12 residues long. CDR3 DNA sequence: TGTGCCAGCACCGAGGCCAGCTATGGCTACACCTTC. It yields the protein CASTEASYGYTF.

This chain connects TRBV30 to TRBJ2-1; tentative D call: TRBD2 (6 bases). Germline assignment: CDR1 GTSNPN and CDR2 SVGIG (reference sequence). V was clipped by 7 bases and J by 7 bases, with 11 bases between them. CDR3 length: 11 amino acids. CDR3 region: CALEGTNEQFF. In DNA, the CDR3 is TGTGCCTTGGAGGGGACGAATGAGCAGTTCTTC.

A single count supports this clonotype. The rearrangement joins TRBV5-1 to TRBJ2-3, with D unclear. The CDR3 length is 13 residues. Germline lookup yields CDR1 SGHRS and CDR2 YFSETQ. Trimming removed 4 bases from V and 2 bases from J, with 8 bases in between. Written as DNA, the CDR3 is TGCGCCAGCAGCATGGGGAACACAGATACGCAGTATTTT. It translates to CASSMGNTDTQYF.

The V gene is TRBV3-1, the J gene TRBJ1-1; D uncertain. Per germline, CDR1 LGHDT and CDR2 YNNKEL (reference sequence). Trimming shortened V by 0 bases and J by 6 bases, and 20 bases separated the two germline ends. The CDR3 has 17 residues. DNA for the CDR3: TGTGCCAGCAGCCAAGAGCTCGGTGGAAAACTGTCGTCTGAAGCTTTCTTT. Translated, it gives CASSQELGGKLSSEAFF.

This chain uses TRBV6-5 with TRBJ2-1; D perhaps matches TRBD2 (6 bases). Germline-derived CDR1 and CDR2 are MNHEY and SVGAGI. Trimming removed 2 bases from V and 7 bases from J, with 6 bases in between. The CDR3 runs 12 residues. The CDR3 coding sequence is TGTGCCAGCAGTTACCGGGGGAATGAGCAGTTCTTC. This translates into CASSYRGNEQFF.

This clonotype occurred once. The V call is TRBV20-1, the J call TRBJ1-6, with D unclear. The germline V gene has CDR1 DFQATT and CDR2 SNEGSKA (reference sequence). CDR3 length: 14 amino acids. The V and J ends lost 6 bases and 8 bases respectively, with 17 bases between them. The CDR3 DNA is TGCAGTGCCACCGCCTTAAACAGTGATTCACCCCTCCACTTT. Its translation is CSATALNSDSPLHF.

DNA of the CDR3: TGCGCCAGCAGCCAAGATCAGGACCATCCCCCCGGGCCCCTCCACTTT. It specifies CASSQDQDHPPGPLHF. The chain joins TRBV4-3 to TRBJ1-6; D is uncertain. Germline CDR1 is LGHNA and CDR2 is YSLEER. The V and J ends lost 0 bases and 13 bases respectively, with 19 bases between them. This CDR3 is built from 16 residues.

This clonotype has only one observation. The chain couples TRBV2 to TRBJ2-2; D perhaps matches TRBD2 (6 bases). Deletions cut 6 bases from V and 1 base from J, with 12 bases between. CDR3 length: 15 residues. From germline, CDR1 is SNHLY and CDR2 FYNNEI. This chain's CDR3 is CASSGDFVNTGELFF. The DNA of the CDR3 is TGTGCCAGCAGCGGGGACTTCGTGAACACCGGGGAGCTGTTTTTT.

The V call is TRBV6-6, the J call TRBJ1-6; D is perhaps TRBD1 (5 bases). V dropped 0 bases and J dropped 6 bases, with 6 bases sitting between them. From germline, CDR1 is MNHNY and CDR2 SVGAGI (reference sequence). This CDR3 has 14 residues. CDR3 amino acids: CASSYSGVNSPLHF. In DNA, the CDR3 is TGTGCCAGCAGTTACTCGGGGGTTAATTCACCCCTCCACTTT.

The gene calls are TRBV13 and TRBJ2-7; D not resolved. Looked up from germline, CDR1 is PRHDT and CDR2 is FYEKMQ (reference sequence). The CDR3 is 14 amino acids. V gave up 6 bases and J gave up 5 bases, with 17 bases separating them. CDR3 in amino acids: CASRVNSSPHEQYF. In DNA form, the CDR3 reads TGTGCCAGCAGGGTGAACAGCTCCCCCCACGAGCAGTACTTC.

The chain employs TRBV11-1 and TRBJ1-2, with D possibly TRBD1 on 6 matching bases. The germline CDR1 and CDR2 sequences are SGHAT and FQDESV (reference sequence). The CDR3 totals 16 residues. V was trimmed by 5 bases and J by 6 bases, leaving 22 bases between them. The CDR3: CASSQQASGVGNGYTF. CDR3 nucleotide sequence: TGTGCCAGCAGCCAACAAGCGTCAGGGGTCGGTAATGGCTACACCTTC.

The chain joins TRBV30 to TRBJ2-2; D is possibly TRBD2 (6 bases). Germline V CDR1 and CDR2: GTSNPN, SVGIG (reference sequence). This CDR3 is 13 amino acids long. Trimming left V 0 bases short and J 6 bases short, with 8 bases between. CDR3 nucleotide sequence: TGTGCCTGGAGTGTAGGAGGGCCCGGGGAGCTGTTTTTT. Translation: CAWSVGGPGELFF.

This clonotype has only a few counts. The chain combines TRBV7-2 with TRBJ1-2; possible D gene TRBD1, 5 bases. From germline, CDR1 is SGHTA and CDR2 FQGNSA. V lost 4 bases and J 10 bases, leaving 19 bases between the germline ends. This CDR3 contains 14 residues. CDR3 region: CASSSDRAGLVYTF. CDR3 nucleotide sequence: TGTGCCAGCAGCTCAGACCGAGCGGGGCTAGTCTACACCTTC.

The V gene is TRBV29-1, the J gene TRBJ1-3, with 7 bases aligning to TRBD1. Losses at the gene ends were 3 bases for V and 9 bases for J; bases not matched to a gene: 8. From germline, CDR1 is SQVTM and CDR2 ANQGSEA. The CDR3 sequence is 13 residues long. As DNA, the CDR3 is TGCAGCGTTGACGGGACAGAAGGGTCCACCATATATTTT. This sequence encodes CSVDGTEGSTIYF.

This clonotype occurred once. J is TRBJ2-1 and V is TRBV20-1; 7 bases match TRBD2. The CDR3 runs 16 residues. The germline V gene encodes CDR1 DFQATT and CDR2 SNEGSKA (reference sequence). The V segment lost 6 bases and the J segment 1 base; nucleotides outside the gene matches: 12. The CDR3 reads CSAGRGTGGSYNEQFF. The CDR3 coding sequence is TGCAGTGCAGGGAGAGGTACGGGGGGATCCTACAATGAGCAGTTCTTC.